The rows below give T cell receptor beta chains drawn from one sample of a study of T cells in localized non-small cell lung cancer. TCRdb's copy holds only in-frame clones and misses some; the assay was immunoSEQ multiplex PCR. The sample yields about 60,000 clones, under 90% seen once. Sequencing used peripheral blood, obtained before any cancer treatment. These receptor sequences come from a woman aged 40-75 years with stage I lung adenocarcinoma. Each CDR3 is given with its conserved first and last residue. D genes are given only for firm matches. Rows may omit the clone size; those that give it use once, few, many or a size class.

cdr3_aa cdr3_nt j_call d_call clone_size v_call
CSTRYRDTSDEQFF TGCAGCACCCGCTACCGGGACACGTCGGATGAGCAGTTCTTC TRBJ2-1 . once TRBV29-1
CASSAGQTGANVLTF TGTGCCAGCAGCGCCGGACAAACTGGGGCCAACGTCCTGACTTTC TRBJ2-6 . . TRBV7-9
CASSLPSGGSSYNEQFF TGTGCCAGCAGCTTGCCTAGCGGGGGGAGCTCCTACAATGAGCAGTTCTTC TRBJ2-1 TRBD2 once TRBV5-6
CASRRPGLRTDTQYF TGTGCCAGCAGAAGGCCGGGACTTCGAACAGATACGCAGTATTTT TRBJ2-3 . . TRBV27
CASSLQGVKGNTIYF TGCGCCAGCAGTTTACAGGGGGTTAAGGGAAACACCATATATTTT TRBJ1-3 TRBD1 once TRBV5-1
CASSLLRRDGPFF TGTGCCAGCAGCTTGCTTCGGCGGGACGGTCCGTTCTTC TRBJ2-1 . . TRBV7-9
CSVEVGLTRSLNEQFF TGCAGCGTTGAAGTAGGGCTGACTAGGAGTCTGAATGAGCAGTTCTTC TRBJ2-1 . . TRBV29-1
CASSRQGMEIYEQYF TGTGCCAGCAGCCGACAGGGGATGGAAATCTACGAGCAGTACTTC TRBJ2-7 TRBD1 . TRBV5-6
CATSPLGLAEPNTGELFF TGTGCCACCAGCCCCCTTGGACTAGCGGAGCCGAACACCGGGGAGCTGTTTTTT TRBJ2-2 TRBD2 . TRBV15
CASSQRGTGWADTQYF TGTGCCAGCAGCCAACGAGGGACAGGGTGGGCAGATACGCAGTATTTT TRBJ2-3 TRBD1 . TRBV27
CASSLRDPLSGNTIYF TGTGCCAGTAGCCTACGGGACCCCCTCTCTGGAAACACCATATATTTT TRBJ1-3 . . TRBV19
CASSYNRASSYEQYF TGTGCCAGCAGTTACAACAGGGCCTCCTCCTACGAGCAGTACTTC TRBJ2-7 . . TRBV6-5
CASSPSGGADTQYF TGTGCCAGCAGCCCTAGCGGGGGGGCAGATACGCAGTATTTT TRBJ2-3 TRBD2 . TRBV7-3
CATSRTPGQGDTEAFF TGTGCCACCAGCAGGACACCTGGACAGGGGGACACTGAAGCTTTCTTT TRBJ1-1 TRBD1 few TRBV15
CASSPPGVTITYEQYF TGTGCCAGCTCACCACCAGGGGTCACCATCACCTACGAGCAGTACTTC TRBJ2-7 . . TRBV18
CASSLGGLTEAFF TGTGCCAGCAGCCTCGGGGGGCTCACTGAAGCTTTCTTT TRBJ1-1 . . TRBV9
CASSEQGGNQPQHF TGTGCCAGCAGTGAACAGGGAGGCAATCAGCCCCAGCATTTT TRBJ1-5 . . TRBV6-4
CASGDPEKLFF TGTGCCAGCGGCGATCCTGAAAAACTGTTTTTT TRBJ1-4 . few TRBV2
CASSQGGFFPQGYTF TGCGCCAGCAGCCAAGGAGGTTTCTTCCCTCAGGGCTACACCTTC TRBJ1-2 . . TRBV4-3
CASSDRASYEQYF TGTGCCAGCTCAGACAGGGCGAGCTACGAGCAGTACTTC TRBJ2-7 TRBD1 once TRBV18
CASSSGQGSSGGELFF TGTGCCAGCAGCTCAGGACAGGGCTCCTCCGGGGGGGAGCTGTTTTTT TRBJ2-2 TRBD1 . TRBV7-9
CASSQDFGQYEQYF TGCGCCAGCAGCCAAGATTTCGGGCAGTACGAGCAGTACTTC TRBJ2-7 . . TRBV4-3